The 5 T cell receptor beta chains presented below share a single source sample, sequenced in a study of blood T cells in healthy people across ages. Together with a sample-barcoded 5' primer, a J-beta primer mix was included in a second PCR lasting about 7 to 12 cycles. TCRdb re-derived calls from the 5' RACE reads in MiXCR, one entry per CDR3 protein. In the table there are about 1.5 million distinct CDR3 sequences, around 39% of which are singletons. Source material: blood. All receptors come from a young woman in good health.

With respect to this clonotype: The junction departs from germline at one end; a sequencing error may be responsible. The chain has TRBV27 and TRBJ2-1; no firm D call. The CDR3 contains 14 residues. Germline V gene data show CDR1 as MNHEY and CDR2 as SMNVEV (reference sequence). The CDR3 loop is CASSVSIWDNEQFF. In nucleotides, the CDR3 is TGTGCCAGCAGTGTATCAATCTGGGACAATGAGCAGTTCTTC.

In regard to this clonotype: This sequence may be a read error, since a much larger clone differs from it by one base. V is TRBV29-1 and J is TRBJ2-3, with TRBD2 as a possible D gene (5 bases). CDR1 and CDR2 from the germline V gene are SQVTM and ANQGSEA. The CDR3 has 14 amino acids. DNA of the CDR3: TGCAGCGTTGTCAAGGGCTCTAGCATAGATACGCAGTATTTT. This encodes CSVVKGSSIDTQYF.

This clonotype was observed a handful of times. The chain employs TRBV28 and TRBJ2-3; D is perhaps TRBD1 (6 bases). The V gene's germline CDR1 is MDHEN and CDR2 SYDVKM. This CDR3 region has 15 residues. Trimming took off 10 bases at V and 0 bases at J, with 17 bases between the two ends. The CDR3: CATKTGTSSTDTQYF. As DNA, the CDR3 is TGTGCCACCAAGACAGGCACTTCTAGCACAGATACGCAGTATTTT. The variable domain in full, with the rest retrieved from reference TRBV28 and TRBJ2-3, is DVKVTQSSRYLVKRTGEKVFLECVQDMDHENMFWYRQDPGLGLRLIYFSYDVKMKEKGDIPEGYSVSREKKERFSLILESASTNQTSMYLCATKTGTSSTDTQYFGPGTRLTVL.

This clonotype was seen a few times. The CDR3 loop is CASSPGRGDNTGELFF. In DNA form, the CDR3 reads TGTGCCAGCAGTCCAGGCAGGGGGGACAACACCGGGGAGCTGTTTTTT. The rearrangement links TRBV6-6 to TRBJ2-2; D might be TRBD1 (7 bases). Trimming took off 5 bases at V and 2 bases at J, with 15 bases between the two ends. CDR1 is MNHNY, CDR2 SVGAGI, per germline (reference sequence). The CDR3 covers 16 residues.

This clonotype appeared a single time. The chain has TRBV2 and TRBJ2-1; 8 nucleotides align to TRBD1. The DNA end favors TRBJ2-7, so the J call may be wrong. CDR1 is SNHLY and CDR2 is FYNNEI in the germline V gene. The CDR3 extends over 14 amino acids. The CDR3 DNA is TGTGCCAGCAGTCGGGACAGGAATCTGAATGAGCAGTACTTC. Amino acids: CASSRDRNLNEQYF.